Below, 10 T cell receptor beta chains from the same sample are listed, as sequenced in a study of molecular identifiers for immune sequencing clone quantification. TCRdb used MiXCR to reprocess the PCR reads, holding one entry per CDR3 protein. The table lists about 630,000 distinct CDR3 sequences, about 25% of them singletons. Sequencing used naive CD8+ T cells from blood, with Jurkat cell RNA spiked in. Subset here: FACS-sorted CD8+CD4-CCR7+CD45RA+ naive T cells. These receptors came from a human donor in good health. Some libraries in this study had Jurkat cell RNA spiked in.

In this sample, this clonotype turned up many times. J is TRBJ2-7 and V is TRBV25-1; the D is unclear. Germline V gene sequence: CDR1 MGHDK, CDR2 SYGVNS. The CDR3 consists of 13 residues. V gave up 3 bases and J gave up 0 bases, with 6 bases separating them. CDR3 protein: CASSDYNSYEQYF. The CDR3 DNA follows: TGTGCCAGCAGTGACTACAACTCCTACGAGCAGTACTTC.

In this sample, this clonotype turned up many times. This chain uses TRBV27 with TRBJ1-5; 7 nucleotides align to TRBD1. The V gene's germline CDR1 is MNHEY and CDR2 SMNVEV (reference sequence). The CDR3 is made up of 15 amino acids. V lost 5 bases to trimming and J lost 2 bases; unmatched junction nucleotides: 6. CDR3 bases: TGTGCCAGCAGTCCCGGGACAGCGCGCAATCAGCCCCAGCATTTT. Translated, it gives CASSPGTARNQPQHF.

Ten or more counts support this clonotype. V is TRBV20-1 and J is TRBJ2-3; 14 bases fit TRBD2. Germline CDR1 DFQATT, CDR2 SNEGSKA (reference sequence). J was trimmed by 5 bases and V by 6 bases; bases with no gene match: 7. The CDR3 length is 15 residues. The CDR3 protein is CSAGTSGRLGDTQYF. The CDR3 nucleotides read TGCAGTGCCGGGACTAGCGGGAGACTGGGAGATACGCAGTATTTT.

The chain is built from TRBV20-1 and TRBJ2-1; the match to TRBD2 covers 7 bases. The J segment lost 5 bases and the V segment lost 0 bases, leaving 10 bases of the junction unmatched. Germline values: CDR1 DFQATT, CDR2 SNEGSKA (reference sequence). The CDR3 extends over 16 amino acids. The CDR3 bases are TGCAGTGCTAGAGAACTGCTCGGGAGGAGCCACAATGAGCAGTTCTTC. It yields the protein CSARELLGRSHNEQFF.

The table lists this clonotype with many counts. The CDR3 region is CASSFWGARDGDTQYF. As DNA, the CDR3 is TGTGCCAGCAGCTTTTGGGGGGCGCGTGATGGAGATACGCAGTATTTT. V and J are TRBV5-6 and TRBJ2-3; D is possibly TRBD1 or TRBD2 (6 bases each). V was clipped by 2 bases and J by 5 bases, with 18 bases between them. Germline V gene sequence: CDR1 SGHDT, CDR2 YYEEEE. CDR3 length equals 16 residues.

This clonotype was recorded once. This may arise from a read error, as a much more abundant clone is one base away. Because the CDR3 is missing its conserved closing phenylalanine or tryptophan, this is likely a read error. The chain couples TRBV28 to TRBJ2-3; D gene uncertain. The germline gives CDR1 MDHEN, CDR2 SYDVKM. The CDR3 runs to 13 residues. V lost 3 bases to trimming and J lost 3 bases, with 7 bases between them. The CDR3, as DNA: TGTGCCAGCAGTTTTTTTCAGACAGATACGCAGTATGTT. Its protein is CASSFFQTDTQYV.

The sample holds a few counts of this clonotype. This rearrangement joins TRBV6-6 to TRBJ1-4; no clear D gene. Looked up from germline, CDR1 is MNHNY and CDR2 is SVGAGI (reference sequence). The CDR3 consists of 15 residues. V lost 5 bases to trimming and J lost 5 bases, with 15 bases between them. As DNA, the CDR3 is TGTGCCAGCAGTGATAGAACAGCGCTAAATGAAAAACTGTTTTTT. This translates into CASSDRTALNEKLFF.

In its sample, this clonotype was seen many times. The chain uses TRBV4-3 and TRBJ1-4; D is ambiguous. Germline CDR1 LGHNA, CDR2 YSLEER. The germline V and J ends were trimmed by 0 bases and 7 bases, with 12 bases remaining between them. There are 15 residues in the CDR3. The CDR3 region has the DNA TGCGCCAGCAGCCAAGATCGACTGGCGGGTGAAAAACTGTTTTTT. Translating gives CASSQDRLAGEKLFF.

A few counts support this clonotype. The chain has TRBV19 and TRBJ1-4; D is ambiguous. The germline gives CDR1 LNHDA, CDR2 SQIVND (reference sequence). The CDR3 consists of 14 residues. Trimming stripped 3 bases from V and 3 bases from J, with 8 bases between. For the CDR3, the DNA is TGTGCCAGTAGTATTGGATGGGCTAATGAAAAACTGTTTTTT. Translation: CASSIGWANEKLFF. The whole variable domain, filled in from reference TRBV19 and TRBJ1-4, reads DGGITQSPKYLFRKEGQNVTLSCEQNLNHDAMYWYRQDPGQGLRLIYYSQIVNDFQKGDIAEGYSVSREKKESFPLTVTSAQKNPTAFYLCASSIGWANEKLFFGSGTQLSVL.

This clonotype was observed a few times. The rearrangement links TRBV19 to TRBJ1-1; 7 positions agree with TRBD1. The CDR3 extends over 15 amino acids. Germline CDR1 and CDR2: LNHDA and SQIVND (reference sequence). J gave up 2 bases and V 6 bases, and 9 bases lay outside the gene matches. The CDR3 bases are TGTGCCAGTAGCATCATCGCAGGGGGTAACACTGAAGCTTTCTTT. This encodes CASSIIAGGNTEAFF.